This entry lists 3 T cell receptor beta chains sequenced from one sample in a study of CD8 T cells in Susac syndrome. 0.5 to 1 ug RNA was reverse transcribed with random hexamers. Each CDR3 protein is one row after TCRdb ran MiXCR on the immunoSEQ multiplex PCR reads. Of some 76,000 distinct CDR3 sequences listed, about 91% are singletons. The sequencing input was CD8+ T cells from PBMCs. These receptors were obtained from a human donor with multiple sclerosis.

Written as DNA, the CDR3 is TGTGCCAGCAGTGAAGAGGCAGGGGAGGGTCAGCCCCAGCATTTT. The encoded protein is CASSEEAGEGQPQHF. The J gene is TRBJ1-5, the V gene TRBV25-1; D perhaps matches TRBD1 (6 bases). Trimming shortened V by 2 bases and J by 6 bases, and 14 bases separated the two germline ends. CDR3 length: 15 residues. The germline CDR1 and CDR2 sequences are MGHDK and SYGVNS.

This rearrangement joins TRBV20-1 to TRBJ1-1; D might be TRBD1 (5 bases). CDR1 is DFQATT, CDR2 SNEGSKA, per germline (reference sequence). Trimming removed 1 base at V and 5 bases at J, with 8 bases between. The CDR3 spans 12 residues. The CDR3: CSARGGETEAFF. The CDR3 nucleotides read TGCAGTGCTAGAGGAGGGGAGACTGAAGCTTTCTTT.

This sequence joins TRBV19 and TRBJ2-7, with D perhaps being TRBD1 or TRBD2 (6 bases each). The CDR3 extends over 15 amino acids. Trimming stripped 6 bases from V and 1 base from J, with 16 bases between. In germline, CDR1 is LNHDA, CDR2 SQIVND (reference sequence). CDR3 nucleotide sequence: TGTGCCAGTAGCCCCTGGGGGGACATTTCCTACGAGCAGTACTTC. Translation: CASSPWGDISYEQYF.